This T cell receptor beta chain was identified during a study of cytomegalovirus exposure and HLA in healthy donors. Whole-study context: Findings of an earlier analysis included over 95 million unique TCR beta sequences from roughly 200 million T cells. Study-level results: Some V segments could not be told apart, so they were left out, TRBV6-2 and TRBV6-3 among them. The presence/absence work took it that sequencing depth was about the same across donors.

The table lists this clone with a count of one. As yet, its antigen is unknown. The PCR contained 60 Vbeta and 13 Jbeta primers. The method was immunoSEQ multiplex PCR; TCRdb's version includes in-frame clones alone and lacks a portion of them. The sample includes more than 150,000 clones, 60% to 80% seen only once; the top ten take about 14%. Germline CDR1 reads WNHNN; CDR2 reads SYGVQD (reference sequence). The V gene end was trimmed by 0 bases and the J gene end by 5 bases; junction bases not matched to a gene: 5. This CDR3 comprises 15 residues. The source of this sequence is a man in his forties or fifties in good health and CMV-seropositive. V usage is TRBV10-1 and J usage is TRBJ1-1, with 8 bases lining up with TRBD1. Sample: PBMCs. CDR3 in DNA: TGCGCCAGCAGTGAGTCGAACAGGGGGGAAACTGAAGCTTTCTTT. Protein: CASSESNRGETEAFF.